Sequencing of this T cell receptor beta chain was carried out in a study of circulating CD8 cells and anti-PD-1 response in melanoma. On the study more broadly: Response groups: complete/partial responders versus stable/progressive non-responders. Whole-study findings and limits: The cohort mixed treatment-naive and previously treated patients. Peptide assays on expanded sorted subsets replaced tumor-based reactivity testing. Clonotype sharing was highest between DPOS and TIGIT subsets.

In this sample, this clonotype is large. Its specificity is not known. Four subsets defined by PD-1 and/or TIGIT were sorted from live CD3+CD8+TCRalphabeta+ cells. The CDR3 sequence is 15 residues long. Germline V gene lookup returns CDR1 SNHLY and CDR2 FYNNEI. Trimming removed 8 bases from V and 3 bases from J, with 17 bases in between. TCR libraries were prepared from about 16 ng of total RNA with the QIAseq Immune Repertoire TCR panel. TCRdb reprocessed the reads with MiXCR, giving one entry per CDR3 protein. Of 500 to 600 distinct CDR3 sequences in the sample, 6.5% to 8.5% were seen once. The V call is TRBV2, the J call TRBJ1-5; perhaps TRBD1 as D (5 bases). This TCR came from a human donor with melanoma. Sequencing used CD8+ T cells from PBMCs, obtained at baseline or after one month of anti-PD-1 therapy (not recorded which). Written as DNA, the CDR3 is TGTGCCAGCCGGCAAGGGGTTTCCCTCAATCAGCCCCAGCATTTT. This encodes CASRQGVSLNQPQHF.